A single sample is the source of the 3 T cell receptor beta chains below, sequenced in a study of T cells expressing NK-cell markers. TCRdb reprocessed the 5' RACE reads and stores each CDR3 protein as one record, lacking DNA. Recorded here are about 260,000 distinct CDR3 sequences; the top ten clones represent approximately 0.39%. The sequenced sample consisted of blood T cells: a sorted CD56 or NKG2C T cell subset, CD4+ or CD8+ T cells, or bulk PBMC T cells (not recorded which). The receptors were gathered from a young man in good health.

This chain links TRBV7-9 with TRBJ2-5; without DNA, the TCRdb call of TRBD1 cannot be checked. The germline V gene has CDR1 SEHNR and CDR2 FQNEAQ (reference sequence). This CDR3 has 14 residues. This CDR3 reads CASSPTTGGETQYF.

The rearrangement uses TRBV29-1 and TRBJ2-5; the D gene TCRdb calls, TRBD2, cannot be checked with no DNA. The CDR3 is made up of 14 amino acids. Germline V lookup: CDR1 SQVTM, CDR2 ANQGSEA. Here the CDR3 reads CSVVGGRAGETQYF.

The CDR3 sequence: CASSDELEGTQYF. V and J are TRBV2 and TRBJ2-5; TCRdb designates TRBD2, a call that cannot be tested without DNA. The CDR3 is 13 amino acids. Germline V gene lookup returns CDR1 SNHLY and CDR2 FYNNEI.